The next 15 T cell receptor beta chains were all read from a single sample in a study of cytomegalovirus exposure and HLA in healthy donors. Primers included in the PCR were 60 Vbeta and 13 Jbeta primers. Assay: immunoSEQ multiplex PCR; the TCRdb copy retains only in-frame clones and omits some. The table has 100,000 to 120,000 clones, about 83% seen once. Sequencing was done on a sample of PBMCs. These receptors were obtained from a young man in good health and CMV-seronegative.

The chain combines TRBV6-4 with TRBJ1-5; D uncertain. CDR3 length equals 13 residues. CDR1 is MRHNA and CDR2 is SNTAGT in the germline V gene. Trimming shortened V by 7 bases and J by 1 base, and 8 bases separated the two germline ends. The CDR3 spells CASIGRSNQPQHF. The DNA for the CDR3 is TGTGCCAGCATAGGGAGAAGCAATCAGCCCCAGCATTTT.

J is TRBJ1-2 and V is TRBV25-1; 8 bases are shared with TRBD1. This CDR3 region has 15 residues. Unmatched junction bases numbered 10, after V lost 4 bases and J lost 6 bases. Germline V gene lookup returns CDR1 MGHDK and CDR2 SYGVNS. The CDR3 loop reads CASSGLDRGGHGYTF. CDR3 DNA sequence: TGTGCCAGCAGTGGCCTAGACAGGGGAGGACATGGCTACACCTTC.

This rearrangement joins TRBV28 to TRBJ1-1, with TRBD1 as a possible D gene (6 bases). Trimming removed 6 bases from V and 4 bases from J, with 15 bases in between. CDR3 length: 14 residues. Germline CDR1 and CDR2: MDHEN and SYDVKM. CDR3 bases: TGTGCCAGCAGCATCAGGGGATACGGCACTGAAGCTTTCTTT. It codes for CASSIRGYGTEAFF.

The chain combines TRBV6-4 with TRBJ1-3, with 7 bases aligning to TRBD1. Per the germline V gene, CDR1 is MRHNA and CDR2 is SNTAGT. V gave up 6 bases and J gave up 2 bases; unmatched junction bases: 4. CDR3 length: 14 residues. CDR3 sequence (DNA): TGTGCCAGCAGCCGACAGGGACCTGGAAACACCATATATTTT. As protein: CASSRQGPGNTIYF.

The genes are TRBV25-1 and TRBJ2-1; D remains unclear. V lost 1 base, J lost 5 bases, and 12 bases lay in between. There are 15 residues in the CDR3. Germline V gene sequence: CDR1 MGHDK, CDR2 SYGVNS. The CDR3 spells CASSEFAQRHNEQFF. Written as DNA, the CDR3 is TGTGCCAGCAGTGAATTCGCGCAGAGGCACAATGAGCAGTTCTTC.

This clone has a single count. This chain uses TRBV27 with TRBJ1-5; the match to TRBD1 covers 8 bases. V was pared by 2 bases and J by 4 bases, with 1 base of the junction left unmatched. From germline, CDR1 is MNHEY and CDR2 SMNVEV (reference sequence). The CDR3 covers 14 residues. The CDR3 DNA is TGTGCCAGCAGTTTAGGACAGGGAAATCAGCCCCAGCATTTT. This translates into CASSLGQGNQPQHF.

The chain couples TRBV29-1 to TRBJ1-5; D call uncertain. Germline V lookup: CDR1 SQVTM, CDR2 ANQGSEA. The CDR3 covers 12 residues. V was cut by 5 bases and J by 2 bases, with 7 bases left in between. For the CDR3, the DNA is TGCAGCGTTAAGGAGGGCAATCAGCCCCAGCATTTT. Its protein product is CSVKEGNQPQHF.

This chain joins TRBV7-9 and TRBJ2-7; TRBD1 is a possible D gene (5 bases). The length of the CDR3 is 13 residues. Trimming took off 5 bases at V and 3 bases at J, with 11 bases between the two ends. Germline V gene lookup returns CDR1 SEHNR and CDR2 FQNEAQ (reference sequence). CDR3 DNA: TGTGCCAGCAGCCTCGACAGACGCTACGAGCAGTACTTC. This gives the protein CASSLDRRYEQYF.

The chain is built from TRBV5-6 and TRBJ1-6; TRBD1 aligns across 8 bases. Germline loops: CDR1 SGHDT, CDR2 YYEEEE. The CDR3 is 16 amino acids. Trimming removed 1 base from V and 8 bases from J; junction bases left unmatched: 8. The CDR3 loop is CASSLYGRGLHSPLHF. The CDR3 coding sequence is TGTGCCAGCAGCTTGTACGGCAGGGGGCTCCATTCACCCCTCCACTTT.

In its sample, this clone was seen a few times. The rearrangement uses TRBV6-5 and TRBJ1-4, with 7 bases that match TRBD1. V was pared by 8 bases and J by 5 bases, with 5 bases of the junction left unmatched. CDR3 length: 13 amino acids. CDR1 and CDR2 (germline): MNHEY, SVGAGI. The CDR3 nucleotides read TGTGCCAGCCAGGACAGGTCAAATGAAAAACTGTTTTTT. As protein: CASQDRSNEKLFF.

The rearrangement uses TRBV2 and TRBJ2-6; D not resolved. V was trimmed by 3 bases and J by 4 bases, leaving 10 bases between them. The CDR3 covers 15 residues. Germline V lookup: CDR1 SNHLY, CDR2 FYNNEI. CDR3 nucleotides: TGTGCCAGCAGTGATTGGCAGACAGGGGCCAACGTCCTGACTTTC. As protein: CASSDWQTGANVLTF.

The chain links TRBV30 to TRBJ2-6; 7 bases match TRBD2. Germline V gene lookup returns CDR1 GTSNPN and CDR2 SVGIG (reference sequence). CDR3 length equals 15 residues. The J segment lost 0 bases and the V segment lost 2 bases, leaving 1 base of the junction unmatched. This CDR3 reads CAWSSGGSGANVLTF. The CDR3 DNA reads TGTGCCTGGAGTTCGGGGGGCTCTGGGGCCAACGTCCTGACTTTC.

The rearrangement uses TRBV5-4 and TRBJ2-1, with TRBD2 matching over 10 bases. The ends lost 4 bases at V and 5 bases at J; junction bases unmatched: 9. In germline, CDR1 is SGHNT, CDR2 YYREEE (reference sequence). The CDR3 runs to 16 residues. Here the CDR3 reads CASSLPGLAPNNEQFF. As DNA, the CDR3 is TGTGCCAGCAGCCTACCGGGACTAGCGCCGAACAATGAGCAGTTCTTC.

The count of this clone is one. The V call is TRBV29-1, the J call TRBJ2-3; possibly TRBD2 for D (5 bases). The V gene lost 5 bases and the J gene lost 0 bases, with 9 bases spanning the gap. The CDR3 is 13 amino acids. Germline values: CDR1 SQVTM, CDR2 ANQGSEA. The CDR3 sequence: CSVLRGSTDTQYF. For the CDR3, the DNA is TGCAGCGTTTTACGCGGGAGCACAGATACGCAGTATTTT.

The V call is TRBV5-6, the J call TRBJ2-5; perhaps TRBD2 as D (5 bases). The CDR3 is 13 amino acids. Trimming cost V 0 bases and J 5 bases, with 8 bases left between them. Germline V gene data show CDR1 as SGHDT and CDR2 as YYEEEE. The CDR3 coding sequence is TGTGCCAGCAGCTTGGTCCGGGGTGAGACCCAGTACTTC. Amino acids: CASSLVRGETQYF. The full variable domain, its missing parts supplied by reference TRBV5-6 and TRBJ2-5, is DAGVTQSPTHLIKTRGQQVTLRCSPKSGHDTVSWYQQALGQGPQFIFQYYEEEERQRGNFPDRFSGHQFPNYSSELNVNALLLGDSALYLCASSLVRGETQYFGPGTRLLVL.